The present T cell receptor beta chain was sequenced within a study of shared clonotypes between healthy human individuals. Overall study context: The people who gave samples were two women and a few men aged 18 to 49. The study, taken as a whole, reports: It was observed that 5% to 6.5% of naive CD4 clonotypes were shared across a handful of donors. Memory subsets generally showed lower estimated richness than naive subsets.

This clone was seen just once. The antigen is undetermined. At the deep level, the assay was run. Profiling relied on immunoSEQ multiplex PCR, and the TCRdb table lists in-frame clones only, not all of them. This repertoire shows about 2 million clones, roughly 95% found once; its top ten account for around 1%. CD45RO-negative CD8 cells positively selected for CCR7 made up the naive population, which excluded terminally differentiated effector memory CD45RA+ cells. The CDR3 totals 14 residues. V lost 5 bases, J lost 2 bases, and 12 bases lay in between. CDR1 is LNHNV and CDR2 is YYDKDF in the germline V gene (reference sequence).

This chain joins TRBV15 and TRBJ1-2; D gene uncertain. Sequencing was carried out using naive CD8+ T cells sorted from blood. The source is a man between 18 and 35 years old in good health. This CDR3 is CATSPPEGNYGYTF. The CDR3 nucleotides are TGTGCCACCAGCCCACCAGAGGGCAACTATGGCTACACCTTC.